Shown below are 10 T cell receptor beta chains from a single sample sequenced in a study of naive and memory T cell subsets. An equimolar mix of two oligonucleotides served as the beta constant-region primer for TRBC1 and TRBC2. TCRdb re-analysed the UMI-ligation and nested PCR reads in MiXCR, keeping a single row per CDR3 protein. The table has roughly 31,000 distinct CDR3 sequences, around a tenth seen once. Sequenced material: effector memory CD4+ T cells from blood. Subset given: effector memory, CD45RA- CD27-. The source of these receptors is a human donor in good health.

This clonotype was recorded a few times. The chain couples TRBV2 to TRBJ2-5; D possibly corresponds to TRBD1 (6 bases). The CDR3 is 13 residues long. V shed 8 bases and J shed 2 bases, with 12 bases lying between them. Germline loops: CDR1 SNHLY, CDR2 FYNNEI. The CDR3 here is CASGQPRQETQYF. The CDR3, as DNA: TGTGCCAGCGGACAGCCTCGACAAGAGACCCAGTACTTC.

This clonotype was counted many times. The V and J genes are TRBV29-1 and TRBJ2-1; TRBD2 aligns across 9 bases. J lost 8 bases, V lost 0 bases, and 5 bases had no gene match. The CDR3 length is 14 residues. Germline V gene sequence: CDR1 SQVTM, CDR2 ANQGSEA. In DNA, the CDR3 is TGCAGCGTTGAAGAATCTAGCGGGATCTATGAGCAGTTCTTC. Encoded protein: CSVEESSGIYEQFF.

This chain uses TRBV18 with TRBJ2-6; D gene ambiguous. The CDR3 sequence is 18 residues long. Trimming removed 4 bases from V and 1 base from J, with 17 bases in between. Germline-derived CDR1 and CDR2 are KGHSH and LQKENI. The CDR3 nucleotides read TGTGCCAGCTCACGGGTGAGGTTATTAGAATCTGGGGCCAACGTCCTGACTTTC. It yields the protein CASSRVRLLESGANVLTF.

This clonotype ranks as medium-sized. This rearrangement joins TRBV20-1 to TRBJ2-1; 8 positions agree with TRBD2. The germline V gene encodes CDR1 DFQATT and CDR2 SNEGSKA (reference sequence). CDR3 size: 16 residues. V was pared by 5 bases and J by 7 bases, with 16 bases of the junction left unmatched. CDR3 sequence (DNA): TGCAGTGCTCCCGACAAAACCTCCGGGACTAGTAATGAGCAGTTCTTC. Translated: CSAPDKTSGTSNEQFF.

The chain recombines TRBV27 with TRBJ2-1, with D maybe TRBD2 (6 bases). Per the germline V gene, CDR1 is MNHEY and CDR2 is SMNVEV (reference sequence). The length of the CDR3 is 14 residues. Trimming cost V 8 bases and J 2 bases, with 13 bases left between them. As DNA, the CDR3 is TGTGCCAGCTCTCGGGAGCGGGCCTACAATGAGCAGTTCTTC. Translating it yields CASSRERAYNEQFF.

This clonotype was observed at least ten times. The genes are TRBV29-1 and TRBJ2-3; 8 bases match TRBD1. The CDR3 is made up of 15 amino acids. Looked up from germline, CDR1 is SQVTM and CDR2 is ANQGSEA. The V segment lost 0 bases and the J segment 4 bases; nucleotides outside the gene matches: 6. CDR3 protein: CSVEDRTGMADTQYF. The CDR3 bases are TGCAGCGTTGAAGACAGGACAGGGATGGCAGATACGCAGTATTTT.

By sample share, this clonotype is medium-sized. The gene calls are TRBV6-2 or TRBV6-3 and TRBJ2-3; D is ambiguous. Germline-derived CDR1 and CDR2 are MNHEY and SVGEGT. This CDR3 region has 14 residues. Trimming removed 4 bases at V and 5 bases at J, with 13 bases between. The CDR3 sequence is CASSSKERKDTQYF. CDR3 DNA sequence: TGTGCCAGCAGTTCTAAGGAGAGGAAAGATACGCAGTATTTT.

Many counts were recorded for this clonotype. The gene calls are TRBV29-1 and TRBJ1-2; no definite D call. The germline CDR1 and CDR2 sequences are SQVTM and ANQGSEA. V was clipped by 6 bases and J by 4 bases, with 15 bases between them. The CDR3 has 13 residues. As DNA, the CDR3 is TGCAGCGTACGGACCGGGTTGGGCTATGGCTACACCTTC. It specifies CSVRTGLGYGYTF.

Many counts were recorded for this clonotype. The V gene is TRBV18, the J gene TRBJ2-3, with unresolved D. Germline V gene data show CDR1 as KGHSH and CDR2 as LQKENI. Deletions cut 4 bases from V and 5 bases from J, with 16 bases between. This CDR3 is built from 15 residues. The CDR3 DNA reads TGTGCCAGCTCACGCCCGGGTCAAGTGGGAGATACGCAGTATTTT. Translated, it gives CASSRPGQVGDTQYF.

With respect to this clonotype: A much larger clone differs from this one at a single base, so this may be a read error. CDR3 residues: CASRKDKVREAFF. The CDR3 DNA sequence: TGTGCCAGCAGAAAAGACAAGGTACGTGAAGCTTTCTTT. The chain carries TRBV28 and TRBJ1-1; D gene uncertain. Germline V gene data show CDR1 as MDHEN and CDR2 as SYDVKM. Trimming removed 6 bases from V and 7 bases from J, with 15 bases in between. This CDR3 region has 13 residues.